Presented here are 29 T cell receptor beta chains from one specimen sequenced in a study of CD8+ T cells in alopecia areata. TCR sequencing used cDNA made by reverse transcription of extracted RNA. Profiling relied on immunoSEQ multiplex PCR, and the TCRdb table lists in-frame clones only, not all of them. The repertoire holds 100,000 to 150,000 clones, around 49% seen once, with approximately 18% in the top ten. The sequencing used CD8+ T cells sorted from blood, collected at week 0. These receptor sequences come from a human donor with alopecia areata.

V is TRBV4-3 and J is TRBJ2-1; the match to TRBD2 covers 10 bases. The trim removed 0 bases at V and 4 bases at J, leaving 3 bases unmatched. This CDR3 contains 16 residues. Germline loops: CDR1 LGHNA, CDR2 YSLEER. The CDR3 here is CASSQDASGGYNEQFF. In DNA form, the CDR3 reads TGCGCCAGCAGCCAAGACGCTAGCGGGGGATACAATGAGCAGTTCTTC.

This chain links TRBV6-6 with TRBJ1-2; D possibly corresponds to TRBD1 (6 bases). Germline V gives CDR1 MNHNY, CDR2 SVGAGI (reference sequence). V gave up 7 bases and J gave up 3 bases, with 12 bases separating them. The CDR3 is 13 amino acids. CDR3 sequence reads: CASMTGYYYGYTF. Written as DNA, the CDR3 is TGTGCCAGCATGACAGGTTACTACTATGGCTACACCTTC.

This clone came up a few times. The rearrangement joins TRBV27 to TRBJ2-5, with TRBD2 matching 9 bases. Germline assignment: CDR1 MNHEY and CDR2 SMNVEV (reference sequence). J was trimmed by 6 bases and V by 10 bases; bases with no gene match: 15. There are 15 residues in the CDR3. CDR3 nucleotides: TGTGCCACCCGAAGGGGCGGGGGGGCCCGAAAGACCCAGTACTTC. The encoded protein is CATRRGGGARKTQYF.

In its sample, this clone was seen a few times. The chain carries TRBV5-1 and TRBJ1-2; D gene uncertain. V was shortened by 4 bases and J by 0 bases, with 16 bases between the two germline ends. The CDR3 covers 16 residues. Germline CDR1 and CDR2: SGHRS and YFSETQ. The chain's CDR3 is CASSPRGGSANYGYTF. The CDR3 nucleotides are TGCGCCAGCAGCCCCCGGGGAGGGTCTGCTAACTATGGCTACACCTTC. Filled out from reference TRBV5-1 and TRBJ1-2, the complete variable domain reads KAGVTQTPRYLIKTRGQQVTLSCSPISGHRSVSWYQQTPGQGLQFLFEYFSETQRNKGNFPGRFSGRQFSNSRSEMNVSTLELGDSALYLCASSPRGGSANYGYTFGSGTRLTVV.

This clone has more than one count but fewer than ten. The chain combines TRBV4-1 with TRBJ2-2; TRBD1 matches at 7 bases. V dropped 0 bases and J dropped 7; count of bases not matched to a gene: 5. The CDR3 sequence is 15 residues long. Per the germline V gene, CDR1 is MGHRA and CDR2 is YSYEKL. CDR3: CASSQEKGASGELFF. DNA for the CDR3: TGCGCCAGCAGCCAAGAAAAGGGGGCGAGCGGGGAGCTGTTTTTT.

The V gene is TRBV11-2, the J gene TRBJ2-1, with TRBD2 identical over 7 bases. The germline gives CDR1 SGHAT, CDR2 FQNNGV. V was clipped by 4 bases and J by 1 base; unmatched bases: 4. This CDR3 spans 15 amino acids. The chain's CDR3 is CASSYGTNSYNEQFF. CDR3 coding DNA: TGTGCCAGCAGCTACGGGACTAATTCCTACAATGAGCAGTTCTTC. The full variable domain, in which reference TRBV11-2 and TRBJ2-1 provide the parts outside the CDR3, is EAGVAQSPRYKIIEKRQSVAFWCNPISGHATLYWYQQILGQGPKLLIQFQNNGVVDDSQLPKDRFSAERLKGVDSTLKIQPAKLEDSAVYLCASSYGTNSYNEQFFGPGTRLTVL.

The chain recombines TRBV5-6 with TRBJ2-7, with D unclear. Germline CDR1 reads SGHDT; CDR2 reads YYEEEE. This CDR3 has 12 amino acids. V lost 4 bases, J lost 1 base, and 6 bases lay in between. The CDR3 DNA sequence: TGTGCCAGCAGCGCGCAGTCCTACGAGCAGTACTTC. This gives the protein CASSAQSYEQYF.

In DNA form, the CDR3 reads TGCGCCAGCAGCCATGGACAGGGATTGAACACTGAAGCTTTCTTT. Its translation: CASSHGQGLNTEAFF. The chain uses TRBV4-3 and TRBJ1-1; the match to TRBD1 covers 8 bases. This CDR3 is 15 amino acids long. The germline CDR1 and CDR2 sequences are LGHNA and YSLEER. Germline trimming cut 3 bases from V and 0 bases from J; bases unmatched to any gene: 3.

The genes are TRBV5-1 and TRBJ2-7; the D gene is possibly TRBD1 (6 bases). The germline V gene has CDR1 SGHRS and CDR2 YFSETQ. This CDR3 has 14 amino acids. The ends were cut back, 3 bases at V and 2 bases at J, with 12 bases in the middle. CDR3 amino acids: CASSSATGAYEQYF. CDR3 in DNA: TGCGCCAGCAGCTCGGCGACAGGAGCCTACGAGCAGTACTTC.

The chain joins TRBV7-8 to TRBJ2-2; TRBD1 matches at 9 bases. The V and J ends lost 6 bases and 6 bases, in that order; junction bases with no gene match: 5. There are 14 residues in the CDR3. Germline values: CDR1 SGHVS, CDR2 FQNEAQ. The CDR3 loop is CASRVQGASGELFF. The CDR3 DNA sequence: TGTGCCAGCAGGGTACAGGGGGCTTCCGGGGAGCTGTTTTTT.

This clone has more than one count but fewer than ten. The gene calls are TRBV6-1 and TRBJ2-2; D is possibly TRBD2 (5 bases). The V and J ends lost 3 bases and 0 bases respectively, with 11 bases between them. CDR3 length: 16 amino acids. Germline CDR1 and CDR2: MNHNS and SASEGT. CDR3 amino acids: CASSDRGSSNTGELFF. The CDR3 nucleotides read TGTGCCAGCAGTGACCGAGGGAGTTCGAACACCGGGGAGCTGTTTTTT.

The chain has TRBV7-9 and TRBJ2-3; TRBD2 is a possible D gene (6 bases). The V gene's germline CDR1 is SEHNR and CDR2 FQNEAQ (reference sequence). Trimming cost V 3 bases and J 2 bases, with 12 bases left between them. This CDR3 is 15 amino acids long. The CDR3 spells CASSFLAGITDTQYF. CDR3 DNA sequence: TGTGCCAGCAGCTTTCTCGCGGGGATCACAGATACGCAGTATTTT.

The chain joins TRBV29-1 to TRBJ2-2; either TRBD1 or TRBD2 may fit D (5 bases each). The CDR3 is 12 amino acids. Trimming shortened V by 4 bases and J by 6 bases, and 9 bases separated the two germline ends. From germline, CDR1 is SQVTM and CDR2 ANQGSEA. CDR3 in DNA: TGCAGCGTTGGAGGGGCGGCCGGGGAGCTGTTTTTT. Amino acids: CSVGGAAGELFF.

This clone was observed a few times. The chain is built from TRBV9 and TRBJ2-5; possible D gene TRBD2, 6 bases. Trimming left V 4 bases short and J 2 bases short, with 15 bases between. This CDR3 is 15 amino acids long. The V gene's germline CDR1 is SGDLS and CDR2 YYNGEE. CDR3 sequence: CASSPWGGPQETQYF. Here the CDR3 DNA reads TGTGCCAGCAGCCCTTGGGGAGGCCCACAAGAGACCCAGTACTTC.

In its sample, this clone was seen a few times. The chain joins TRBV15 to TRBJ1-4; TRBD1 agrees at 8 bases. The CDR3 contains 13 residues. Germline trimming cut 6 bases from V and 8 bases from J; bases unmatched to any gene: 5. Germline lookup yields CDR1 LNHNV and CDR2 YYDKDF (reference sequence). The CDR3 bases are TGTGCCACCAGGGGGACAGGCGGCGAAAAACTGTTTTTT. Translating it yields CATRGTGGEKLFF.

V usage is TRBV5-1 and J usage is TRBJ2-1; 10 bases agree with TRBD1. CDR3 size: 15 residues. Germline V gene sequence: CDR1 SGHRS, CDR2 YFSETQ. V was clipped by 5 bases and J by 8 bases; unmatched bases: 10. CDR3 DNA sequence: TGCGCCAGCAGGTTCTCGGGACAGGGGAAGGATGAGCAGTTCTTC. This gives the protein CASRFSGQGKDEQFF. Using reference TRBV5-1 and TRBJ2-1 for the parts outside the CDR3, the full variable domain is KAGVTQTPRYLIKTRGQQVTLSCSPISGHRSVSWYQQTPGQGLQFLFEYFSETQRNKGNFPGRFSGRQFSNSRSEMNVSTLELGDSALYLCASRFSGQGKDEQFFGPGTRLTVL.

V is TRBV5-1 and J is TRBJ1-1, with D hard to call. The CDR3 runs to 12 residues. Germline CDR1 reads SGHRS; CDR2 reads YFSETQ. Trimming pared 6 bases from V and 5 bases from J, leaving 11 bases between. Here the CDR3 reads CASTGDGTEAFF. CDR3 sequence (DNA): TGCGCCAGCACCGGAGACGGAACTGAAGCTTTCTTT.

The CDR3 DNA reads TGCGCCAGCAGCACCGGGACTATCGGGAACATTCAGTACTTC. Protein product: CASSTGTIGNIQYF. This rearrangement joins TRBV5-1 to TRBJ2-4; 7 bases map to TRBD2. The CDR3 is made up of 14 amino acids. The junction had 8 bases not matched to a gene; V was cut back by 4 bases and J by 7 bases. Germline V CDR1 and CDR2: SGHRS, YFSETQ.

The chain recombines TRBV25-1 with TRBJ2-4, with a weak D call TRBD2 (5 bases). This CDR3 region has 11 residues. Germline CDR1 MGHDK, CDR2 SYGVNS. V lost 7 bases and J lost 13, with 14 bases in between. CDR3 DNA sequence: TGTGCCAGCACCGCGGGTGGGGAACAGTACTTC. The encoded protein is CASTAGGEQYF.

The CDR3, as DNA: TGTGCCAGCAGCAAGGGGGGATCCCTCCAGCCCCAGCATTTT. It codes for CASSKGGSLQPQHF. This sequence joins TRBV7-9 and TRBJ1-5, with a possible D match to TRBD1 (6 bases). The CDR3 loop spans 14 amino acids. The V gene's germline CDR1 is SEHNR and CDR2 FQNEAQ (reference sequence). Trimming stripped 5 bases from V and 7 bases from J, with 15 bases between.

This chain uses TRBV5-1 with TRBJ2-4; 8 nucleotides agree with TRBD1. CDR3 size: 15 residues. Germline CDR1 SGHRS, CDR2 YFSETQ. J was trimmed by 3 bases and V by 4 bases; bases with no gene match: 6. DNA for the CDR3: TGCGCCAGCAGCCCGGACAGGGTCGACAAAAACATTCAGTACTTC. Amino acid sequence: CASSPDRVDKNIQYF.

This clone has a handful of counts. The CDR3 nucleotides are TGCAGCGTTGAAGGGACTAGCGGGGGGGACACCGGGGAGCTGTTTTTT. It codes for CSVEGTSGGDTGELFF. The chain is built from TRBV29-1 and TRBJ2-2; 15 nucleotides agree with TRBD2. The CDR3 has 16 amino acids. J lost 3 bases, V lost 1 base, and 0 bases had no gene match. Germline loops: CDR1 SQVTM, CDR2 ANQGSEA.

This chain joins TRBV5-1 and TRBJ1-6; D unclear. This CDR3 spans 12 amino acids. Germline V gene data show CDR1 as SGHRS and CDR2 as YFSETQ. V was pared by 0 bases and J by 13 bases, with 8 bases between. The CDR3 loop reads CASSLEVGPLHF. CDR3 DNA: TGCGCCAGCAGCTTGGAGGTAGGGCCCCTCCACTTT.

CDR3 amino acids: CSVLSRGIEQFF. The CDR3 DNA follows: TGCAGCGTTCTTAGTCGGGGGATTGAGCAGTTCTTC. The chain combines TRBV29-1 with TRBJ2-1; D is possibly TRBD2 (6 bases). With 5 bases removed from V and 9 bases from J, the gap between germline ends came to 14 bases. This CDR3 spans 12 amino acids. Looked up from germline, CDR1 is SQVTM and CDR2 is ANQGSEA.

The genes are TRBV30 and TRBJ2-7; 8 bases are a match to TRBD2. Germline V gene sequence: CDR1 GTSNPN, CDR2 SVGIG (reference sequence). The V gene end was trimmed by 1 base and the J gene end by 6 bases; junction bases not matched to a gene: 5. CDR3 length: 13 amino acids. The CDR3 region is CAWSASGTSEQYF. DNA for the CDR3: TGTGCCTGGAGTGCCAGCGGGACTAGCGAGCAGTACTTC.

V is TRBV7-8 and J is TRBJ2-7, with D perhaps TRBD1 (6 bases). CDR3 length equals 13 residues. Trimming cost V 3 bases and J 3 bases, with 9 bases left between them. Germline CDR1 reads SGHVS; CDR2 reads FQNEAQ. The CDR3 here is CASSLAGDYEQYF. The CDR3 DNA reads TGTGCCAGCAGCTTGGCAGGGGACTACGAGCAGTACTTC. Looking up the rest from reference TRBV7-8 and TRBJ2-7 gives the full variable domain: GAGVSQSPRYKVAKRGQDVALRCDPISGHVSLFWYQQALGQGPEFLTYFQNEAQLDKSGLPSDRFFAERPEGSVSTLKIQRTQQEDSAVYLCASSLAGDYEQYFGPGTRLTVT.

This clone has just a few counts. Other DNA sequences within the sample encode an identical CDR3. The chain couples TRBV27 to TRBJ2-1; no firm D call. The CDR3 contains 11 residues. CDR1 is MNHEY and CDR2 is SMNVEV in the germline V gene (reference sequence). With 5 bases removed from V and 7 bases from J, the gap between germline ends came to 6 bases. The CDR3 reads CASSLGNEQFF. In nucleotides, the CDR3 is TGTGCCAGCAGTCTGGGAAATGAGCAGTTCTTC.

This clone was detected a few times. The gene calls are TRBV7-3 and TRBJ1-3; possibly TRBD1 for D (6 bases). Per the germline V gene, CDR1 is SGHTA and CDR2 is FQGTGA. The CDR3 sequence is 15 residues long. Trimming removed 5 bases from V and 3 bases from J, with 14 bases in between. This CDR3 reads CASSIGGGVGNTIYF. The CDR3 DNA reads TGTGCCAGCAGCATCGGCGGGGGCGTTGGAAACACCATATATTTT.

The chain links TRBV6-1 to TRBJ2-5, with unresolved D. Trimming took off 2 bases at V and 8 bases at J, with 15 bases between the two ends. The germline V gene encodes CDR1 MNHNS and CDR2 SASEGT. The CDR3 loop spans 14 amino acids. DNA of the CDR3: TGTGCCAGCAGTGAATTTGGGCCCCCGAGAACCCAGTACTTC. This codes for CASSEFGPPRTQYF.